The 28 T cell receptor beta chains below all came from one sample that was sequenced in a study of cytomegalovirus exposure and HLA in healthy donors. Clones were sequenced by immunoSEQ multiplex PCR, and TCRdb holds only the in-frame ones, with some missing. The table has about 360,000 clones, roughly 90% seen once. Sequenced material: PBMCs. The receptors shown here come from a woman between 18 and 30 years old in good health and CMV-seronegative.

The genes are TRBV10-3 and TRBJ2-1; maybe TRBD2 (6 bases). Germline V gives CDR1 ENHRY, CDR2 SYGVKD. V lost 3 bases to trimming and J lost 4 bases, with 10 bases between them. CDR3 size: 14 residues. CDR3 nucleotide sequence: TGTGCCATCAGTGAAAACGGGGGTTACAATGAGCAGTTCTTC. Residues: CAISENGGYNEQFF.

The J gene is TRBJ2-5, the V gene TRBV18, with 16 bases matching TRBD2. This CDR3 has 16 amino acids. Germline assignment: CDR1 KGHSH and CDR2 LQKENI. The trim removed 3 bases at V and 4 bases at J, leaving 2 bases unmatched. The CDR3 DNA is TGTGCCAGCTCACCGGGACTAGCGGGAGGGCCAGAGACCCAGTACTTC. Its protein is CASSPGLAGGPETQYF.

The chain's CDR3 is CASSLGHRDSYEQYF. The CDR3 region has the DNA TGCGCCAGCAGCTTGGGGCACAGGGACTCCTACGAGCAGTACTTC. The chain combines TRBV5-1 with TRBJ2-7; possibly TRBD1 for D (6 bases). The CDR3 extends over 15 amino acids. V was clipped by 0 bases and J by 0 bases, with 10 bases between them. CDR1 and CDR2 (germline): SGHRS, YFSETQ.

The rearrangement joins TRBV7-9 to TRBJ1-4; D not resolved. Germline CDR1 reads SEHNR; CDR2 reads FQNEAQ (reference sequence). The CDR3 length is 14 residues. The V and J ends lost 8 bases and 0 bases respectively, with 10 bases between them. CDR3 DNA: TGTGCCAGCTCACAGCAGCCAACTAATGAAAAACTGTTTTTT. Translating gives CASSQQPTNEKLFF.

V usage is TRBV10-2 and J usage is TRBJ1-1; 8 bases fit TRBD1. Germline CDR1 WSHSY, CDR2 SAAADI. V trimming: 6 bases; J trimming: 1 base; junction bases outside the gene matches: 1. The CDR3 contains 13 residues. The CDR3 coding sequence is TGCGCCAGCAGGGGGACAGGGAACACTGAAGCTTTCTTT. Encoded protein: CASRGTGNTEAFF.

This rearrangement joins TRBV27 to TRBJ1-2; D perhaps matches TRBD1 (6 bases). Germline lookup yields CDR1 MNHEY and CDR2 SMNVEV (reference sequence). The CDR3 sequence is 15 residues long. V gave up 6 bases and J gave up 5 bases, with 19 bases separating them. The CDR3 DNA follows: TGTGCCAGCAGACTTCGTGAGGACAGCTTATATGGCTACACCTTC. It specifies CASRLREDSLYGYTF.

The chain joins TRBV2 to TRBJ2-3, with 9 bases identical to TRBD2. Trimming removed 7 bases from V and 1 base from J; junction bases left unmatched: 9. This CDR3 contains 16 residues. Germline values: CDR1 SNHLY, CDR2 FYNNEI. CDR3 in DNA: TGTGCCAGCAAACAGACTAGCGGAAGTCGCACAGATACGCAGTATTTT. Translated: CASKQTSGSRTDTQYF.

J is TRBJ2-3 and V is TRBV5-6; a weak D match, TRBD1 (5 bases). V dropped 4 bases and J dropped 7 bases, with 19 bases sitting between them. The CDR3 has 15 amino acids. Germline CDR1 is SGHDT and CDR2 is YYEEEE. Written as DNA, the CDR3 is TGTGCCAGCAGCGCCTGGGGCCGTGGGGCCAATACGCAGTATTTT. Its translation: CASSAWGRGANTQYF.

Details on this clone: Other nucleotide sequences in the sample specify the same CDR3. The genes are TRBV4-1 and TRBJ2-2; D ambiguous. The CDR3 runs to 13 residues. Deletions cut 1 base from V and 5 bases from J, with 5 bases between. In germline, CDR1 is MGHRA, CDR2 YSYEKL. CDR3 nucleotides: TGCGCCAGCAGCCAAGTCTTGACCGGGGAGCTGTTTTTT. It specifies CASSQVLTGELFF.

V is TRBV29-1 and J is TRBJ2-3; D might be TRBD1 (5 bases). V was cut by 4 bases and J by 3 bases, with 11 bases left in between. In germline, CDR1 is SQVTM, CDR2 ANQGSEA. The CDR3 consists of 13 residues. CDR3 in amino acids: CSVGLGPTDTQYF. The CDR3 DNA reads as TGCAGCGTTGGCCTGGGGCCTACAGATACGCAGTATTTT.

The chain carries TRBV27 and TRBJ2-1; D call uncertain. CDR3 length: 15 amino acids. Germline V gene lookup returns CDR1 MNHEY and CDR2 SMNVEV (reference sequence). V lost 2 bases and J lost 4, with 12 bases in between. Here the CDR3 reads CASSLRSPQYNEQFF. DNA of the CDR3: TGTGCCAGCAGTTTAAGGAGCCCCCAATACAATGAGCAGTTCTTC.

The gene calls are TRBV4-1 and TRBJ2-4, with D maybe TRBD2 (6 bases). V shed 4 bases and J shed 2 bases, with 15 bases lying between them. Germline CDR1 and CDR2: MGHRA and YSYEKL. This CDR3 is built from 16 residues. Here the CDR3 reads CASSPRERDSKNIQYF. The CDR3 bases are TGCGCCAGCAGCCCACGTGAAAGGGACTCCAAAAACATTCAGTACTTC.

The chain carries TRBV2 and TRBJ1-1; TRBD1 agrees at 9 bases. V was clipped by 6 bases and J by 1 base; unmatched bases: 6. CDR1 SNHLY and CDR2 FYNNEI come from the germline V gene. The CDR3 runs 15 residues. Written as DNA, the CDR3 is TGTGCCAGCAGAGAGGGGACAGGGCGGAACACTGAAGCTTTCTTT. Its protein product is CASREGTGRNTEAFF.

The V gene is TRBV30, the J gene TRBJ2-1; D might be TRBD2 (5 bases). Trimming removed 1 base at V and 8 bases at J, with 24 bases between. Germline loops: CDR1 GTSNPN, CDR2 SVGIG (reference sequence). There are 17 residues in the CDR3. CDR3 coding DNA: TGTGCCTGGAGTGACCCTCGGACTGGCGGGCCCCGGGATGAGCAGTTCTTC. Amino acids: CAWSDPRTGGPRDEQFF.

The chain joins TRBV27 to TRBJ2-7, with TRBD2 matching 9 bases. The CDR3 totals 15 residues. Germline loops: CDR1 MNHEY, CDR2 SMNVEV (reference sequence). With 6 bases clipped from V and 7 bases from J, the junction kept 13 bases outside the gene matches. The CDR3 region has the DNA TGTGCCAGCAGACGGTACGCGGGAGGGCGATGGGAGCAGTACTTC. Residues: CASRRYAGGRWEQYF.

The chain links TRBV27 to TRBJ1-6, with no clear D. Germline CDR1 is MNHEY and CDR2 is SMNVEV (reference sequence). Trimming pared 5 bases from V and 3 bases from J, leaving 11 bases between. This CDR3 spans 15 amino acids. The CDR3 bases are TGTGCCAGCAGTCCGAGTCGGGACTATAATTCACCCCTCCACTTT. Translation: CASSPSRDYNSPLHF.

The rearrangement uses TRBV6-1 and TRBJ1-1, with D possibly matching TRBD1 (6 bases). The germline V gene encodes CDR1 MNHNS and CDR2 SASEGT. The CDR3 is made up of 14 amino acids. V shed 6 bases and J shed 5 bases, with 16 bases lying between them. The CDR3 coding sequence is TGTGCCAGCAGCCGAGACAGGATTGGAACTGAAGCTTTCTTT. This encodes CASSRDRIGTEAFF.

The J gene is TRBJ2-7, the V gene TRBV14; 8 nucleotides agree with TRBD2. The CDR3 length is 15 residues. The V gene end was trimmed by 1 base and the J gene end by 3 bases; junction bases not matched to a gene: 5. The germline V gene has CDR1 SGHDN and CDR2 FVKESK. Written as DNA, the CDR3 is TGTGCCAGCAGCCAAGCGGTAGCGGGGAACTACGAGCAGTACTTC. Encoded protein: CASSQAVAGNYEQYF.

In this sample, this clone turned up once. Distinct nucleotide sequences in the sample also encode this CDR3. The J gene is TRBJ2-2, the V gene TRBV19, with a tentative D call TRBD1 (5 bases). Germline CDR1 is LNHDA and CDR2 is SQIVND (reference sequence). V was cut by 2 bases and J by 6 bases, with 7 bases left in between. This CDR3 has 13 residues. CDR3 coding DNA: TGTGCCAGTAGTATACAGGGTTCCGGGGAGCTGTTTTTT. This sequence encodes CASSIQGSGELFF.

J is TRBJ1-2 and V is TRBV29-1; TRBD1 is a possible D gene (5 bases). Germline CDR1 is SQVTM and CDR2 is ANQGSEA. Trimming took 5 bases from V and 8 from J, leaving 12 bases between them. The CDR3 consists of 11 residues. The DNA of the CDR3 is TGCAGCGTTCTCGACAGTCTCGGCTACACCTTC. Translating gives CSVLDSLGYTF.

V is TRBV19 and J is TRBJ1-3, with 9 bases that match TRBD1. Germline V gene lookup returns CDR1 LNHDA and CDR2 SQIVND (reference sequence). V shed 5 bases and J 1 base; nucleotides not matched to a gene: 6. This CDR3 comprises 16 residues. CDR3 sequence (DNA): TGTGCCAGTAGTTCCGGGACAGGGCCTTCTGGAAACACCATATATTTT. It encodes CASSSGTGPSGNTIYF.

The chain carries TRBV6-4 and TRBJ2-3; maybe TRBD2 (5 bases). This CDR3 spans 13 amino acids. Germline assignment: CDR1 MRHNA and CDR2 SNTAGT. The V end was cut by 3 bases, the J end by 4 bases, with 8 bases between. This CDR3 reads CASSEQRADTQYF. The CDR3 nucleotides read TGTGCCAGCAGTGAACAGAGGGCAGATACGCAGTATTTT.

This clone is a singleton in its sample. The V and J genes are TRBV5-1 and TRBJ1-3; D not certain. CDR1 is SGHRS and CDR2 is YFSETQ in the germline V gene. This CDR3 is 15 amino acids long. The V end was cut by 1 base, the J end by 0 bases, with 8 bases between. The CDR3 bases are TGCGCCAGCAGCTTGACTGATCTCTCTGGAAACACCATATATTTT. Its protein is CASSLTDLSGNTIYF.

This clone was observed a single time. This chain uses TRBV5-6 with TRBJ1-1; 8 bases match TRBD1. The CDR3 loop spans 17 amino acids. The trim removed 1 base at V and 4 bases at J, leaving 12 bases unmatched. Germline V gives CDR1 SGHDT, CDR2 YYEEEE. In DNA, the CDR3 is TGTGCCAGCAGCTTGAGAGGTGACAGGGGATGGGGCACTGAAGCTTTCTTT. It translates to CASSLRGDRGWGTEAFF.

The V gene is TRBV29-1, the J gene TRBJ2-3; D remains ambiguous. The CDR3 contains 16 residues. V lost 0 bases and J 1 base, leaving 14 bases between the germline ends. The V gene's germline CDR1 is SQVTM and CDR2 ANQGSEA. This CDR3 reads CSVEDLRRSRTDTQYF. The CDR3 nucleotides read TGCAGCGTTGAAGATCTGCGGCGGTCCCGCACAGATACGCAGTATTTT.

The chain employs TRBV5-1 and TRBJ1-1; the match to TRBD1 covers 9 bases. V shed 2 bases and J 7 bases; nucleotides not matched to a gene: 6. CDR1 is SGHRS and CDR2 is YFSETQ in the germline V gene. CDR3 length: 14 residues. CDR3 in DNA: TGCGCCAGCAGCTTAGCACAGGGGGCTGGTGAAGCTTTCTTT. Translating it yields CASSLAQGAGEAFF.

The chain has TRBV7-9 and TRBJ2-3, with TRBD1 matching over 7 bases. V lost 0 bases and J lost 0; bases outside the gene matches: 6. This CDR3 is built from 17 residues. Germline loops: CDR1 SEHNR, CDR2 FQNEAQ (reference sequence). CDR3 DNA sequence: TGTGCCAGCAGCTTAGCGGAGGACAGGCCAAGCACAGATACGCAGTATTTT. Translating it yields CASSLAEDRPSTDTQYF.

The CDR3 region has the DNA TGTGCCAGCAGCGCGCAGGGGGCGCCGGGGGAGCCCCAGCATTTT. Protein sequence: CASSAQGAPGEPQHF. The genes are TRBV7-8 and TRBJ1-5; 8 bases are a match to TRBD1. The CDR3 length is 15 residues. The junction had 11 bases not matched to a gene; V was cut back by 5 bases and J by 8 bases. The germline gives CDR1 SGHVS, CDR2 FQNEAQ. Together with reference TRBV7-8 and TRBJ1-5, the CDR3 gives the full variable domain: GAGVSQSPRYKVAKRGQDVALRCDPISGHVSLFWYQQALGQGPEFLTYFQNEAQLDKSGLPSDRFFAERPEGSVSTLKIQRTQQEDSAVYLCASSAQGAPGEPQHFGDGTRLSIL.